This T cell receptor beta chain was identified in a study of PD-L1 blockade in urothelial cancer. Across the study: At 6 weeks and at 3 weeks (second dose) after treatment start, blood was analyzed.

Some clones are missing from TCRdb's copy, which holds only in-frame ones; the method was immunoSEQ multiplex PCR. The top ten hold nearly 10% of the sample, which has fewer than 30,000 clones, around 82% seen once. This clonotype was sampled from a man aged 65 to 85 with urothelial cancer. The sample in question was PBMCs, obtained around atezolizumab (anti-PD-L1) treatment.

The CDR3 nucleotides read TGTGCCTGGACCCGGGACAGCCAAGAGACCCAGTACTTC. Translating gives CAWTRDSQETQYF. V and J are TRBV30 and TRBJ2-5; 7 bases map to TRBD1. V lost 4 bases, J lost 1 base, and 3 bases stayed unmatched. This CDR3 is 13 amino acids long. Germline lookup yields CDR1 GTSNPN and CDR2 SVGIG (reference sequence).